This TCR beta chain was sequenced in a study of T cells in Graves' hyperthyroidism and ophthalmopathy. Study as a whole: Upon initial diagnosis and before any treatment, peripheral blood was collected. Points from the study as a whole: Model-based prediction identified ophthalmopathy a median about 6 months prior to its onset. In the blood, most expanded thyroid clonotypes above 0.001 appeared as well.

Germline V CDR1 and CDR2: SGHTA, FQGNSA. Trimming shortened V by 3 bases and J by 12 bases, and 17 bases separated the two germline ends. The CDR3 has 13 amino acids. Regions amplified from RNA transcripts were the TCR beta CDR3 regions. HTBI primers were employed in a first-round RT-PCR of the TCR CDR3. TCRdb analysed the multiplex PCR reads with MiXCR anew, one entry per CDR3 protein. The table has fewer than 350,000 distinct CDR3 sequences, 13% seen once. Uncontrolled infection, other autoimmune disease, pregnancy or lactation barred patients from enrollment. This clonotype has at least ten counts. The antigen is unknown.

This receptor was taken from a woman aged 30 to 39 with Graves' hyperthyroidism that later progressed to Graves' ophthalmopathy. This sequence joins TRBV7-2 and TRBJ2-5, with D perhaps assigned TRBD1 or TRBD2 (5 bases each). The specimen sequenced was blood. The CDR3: CASSLRGTARKYF. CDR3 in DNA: TGTGCCAGCAGCTTGAGGGGAACGGCCCGGAAGTACTTC.